The clone carrying this T cell receptor beta chain was seen more than once but under ten times. TCRdb called the RT-PCR reads again in MiXCR, with one record for every CDR3 protein. The sample lists roughly 940,000 distinct CDR3 sequences, approximately 19% occurring once. The sample comes from a study of patients and donors after allogeneic stem cell transplantation. This CDR3 spans 12 amino acids. Trimming left V 5 bases short and J 6 bases short, with 11 bases between. CDR1 is DFQATT and CDR2 is SNEGSKA in the germline V gene (reference sequence). Specimen: blood, either unsorted or a sorted T cell fraction (not recorded which). The receptor's source is a human donor who was either an allogeneic HSCT recipient or a stem cell or donor lymphocyte infusion donor (not recorded which). It is not recorded whose cells these are; they may come from a transplant donor. The J gene is TRBJ1-3, the V gene TRBV20-1; no definite D call. The CDR3 bases are TGCAGTGCTGACTACTTGGCAAACACCATATATTTT. Its translation is CSADYLANTIYF.